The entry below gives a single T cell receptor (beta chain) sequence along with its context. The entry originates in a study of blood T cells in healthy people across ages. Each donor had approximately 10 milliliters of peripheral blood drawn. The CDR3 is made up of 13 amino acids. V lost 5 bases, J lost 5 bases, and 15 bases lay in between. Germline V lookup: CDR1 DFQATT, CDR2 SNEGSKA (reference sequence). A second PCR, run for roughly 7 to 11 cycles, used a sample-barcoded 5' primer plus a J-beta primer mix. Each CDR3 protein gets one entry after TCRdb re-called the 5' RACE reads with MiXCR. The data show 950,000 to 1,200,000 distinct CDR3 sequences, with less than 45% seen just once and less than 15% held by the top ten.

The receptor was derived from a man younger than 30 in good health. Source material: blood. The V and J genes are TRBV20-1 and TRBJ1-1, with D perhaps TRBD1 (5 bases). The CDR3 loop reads CSALDRGGTEAFF. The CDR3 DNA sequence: TGCAGTGCTCTCGACCGGGGCGGAACTGAAGCTTTCTTT.